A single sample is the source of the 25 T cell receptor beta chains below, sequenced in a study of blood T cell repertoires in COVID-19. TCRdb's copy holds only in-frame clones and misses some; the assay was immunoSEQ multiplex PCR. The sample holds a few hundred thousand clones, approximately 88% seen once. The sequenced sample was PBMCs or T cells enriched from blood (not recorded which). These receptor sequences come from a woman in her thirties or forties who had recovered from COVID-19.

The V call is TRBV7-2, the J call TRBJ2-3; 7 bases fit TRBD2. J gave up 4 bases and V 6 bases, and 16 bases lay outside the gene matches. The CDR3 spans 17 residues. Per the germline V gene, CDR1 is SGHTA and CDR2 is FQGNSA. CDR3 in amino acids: CASSLGGGVLLADTQYF. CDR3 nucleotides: TGTGCCAGCAGTCTGGGGGGAGGGGTTCTATTGGCAGATACGCAGTATTTT.

In nucleotides, the CDR3 is TGTGCCAGCAGCGCTGGGGAGACGTCATCTGAGAATGAGCAGTTCTTC. It codes for CASSAGETSSENEQFF. The rearrangement joins TRBV9 to TRBJ2-1; tentatively, D is TRBD2 (5 bases). V lost 3 bases and J lost 7, with 20 bases in between. The germline V gene has CDR1 SGDLS and CDR2 YYNGEE. This CDR3 contains 16 residues.

This chain's CDR3 is CASSLLQVLNTEAFF. CDR3 bases: TGTGCCAGCAGCTTATTACAGGTTTTGAACACTGAAGCTTTCTTT. The genes are TRBV7-9 and TRBJ1-1; tentatively, D is TRBD1 (5 bases). This CDR3 has 15 residues. The germline V gene encodes CDR1 SEHNR and CDR2 FQNEAQ (reference sequence). Trimming pared 2 bases from V and 0 bases from J, leaving 10 bases between.

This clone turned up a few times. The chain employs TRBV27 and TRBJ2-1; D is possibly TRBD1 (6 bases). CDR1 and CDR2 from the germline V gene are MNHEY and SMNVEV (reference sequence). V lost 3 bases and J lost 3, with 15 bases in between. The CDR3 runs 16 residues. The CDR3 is CASSLEDRTIYNEQFF. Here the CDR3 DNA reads TGTGCCAGCAGTTTGGAGGACAGAACAATCTACAATGAGCAGTTCTTC.

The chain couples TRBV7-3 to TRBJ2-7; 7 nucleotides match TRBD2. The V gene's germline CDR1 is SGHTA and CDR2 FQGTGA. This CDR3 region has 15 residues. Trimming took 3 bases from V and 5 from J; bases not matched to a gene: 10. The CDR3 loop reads CASSFGRLATHEQYF. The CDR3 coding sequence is TGTGCCAGCAGCTTTGGGAGACTAGCCACCCACGAGCAGTACTTC.

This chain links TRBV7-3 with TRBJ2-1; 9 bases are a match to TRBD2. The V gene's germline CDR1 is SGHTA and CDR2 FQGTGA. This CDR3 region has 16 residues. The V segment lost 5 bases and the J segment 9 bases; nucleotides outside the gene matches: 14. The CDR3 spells CASSPLAGVIGGEQFF. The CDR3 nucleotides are TGTGCCAGCAGCCCATTAGCGGGAGTAATAGGTGGTGAGCAGTTCTTC.

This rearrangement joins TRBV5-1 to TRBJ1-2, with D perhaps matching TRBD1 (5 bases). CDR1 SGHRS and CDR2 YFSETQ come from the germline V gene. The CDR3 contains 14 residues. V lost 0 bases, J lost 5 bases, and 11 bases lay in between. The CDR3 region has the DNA TGCGCCAGCAGCTTGGGACAGCCCCAATATGGCTACACCTTC. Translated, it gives CASSLGQPQYGYTF.

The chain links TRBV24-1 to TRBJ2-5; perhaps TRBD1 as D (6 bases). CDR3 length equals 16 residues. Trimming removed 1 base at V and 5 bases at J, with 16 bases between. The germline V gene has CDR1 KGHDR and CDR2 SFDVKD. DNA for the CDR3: TGTGCCACCAGTGATTTAGATCCGACAGGAGTCGAGACCCAGTACTTC. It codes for CATSDLDPTGVETQYF.

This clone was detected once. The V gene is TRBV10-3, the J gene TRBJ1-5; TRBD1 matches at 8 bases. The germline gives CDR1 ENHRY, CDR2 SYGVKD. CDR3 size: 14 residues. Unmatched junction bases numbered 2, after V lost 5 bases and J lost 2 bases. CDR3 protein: CAISQGARNQPQHF. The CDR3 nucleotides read TGTGCCATCAGTCAGGGGGCCCGCAATCAGCCCCAGCATTTT.

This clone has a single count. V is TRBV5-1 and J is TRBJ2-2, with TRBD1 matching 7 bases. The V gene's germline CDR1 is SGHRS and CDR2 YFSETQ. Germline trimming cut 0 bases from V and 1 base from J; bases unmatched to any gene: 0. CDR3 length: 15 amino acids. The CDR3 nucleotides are TGCGCCAGCAGCTTGGGACAGGGGAACACCGGGGAGCTGTTTTTT. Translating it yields CASSLGQGNTGELFF.

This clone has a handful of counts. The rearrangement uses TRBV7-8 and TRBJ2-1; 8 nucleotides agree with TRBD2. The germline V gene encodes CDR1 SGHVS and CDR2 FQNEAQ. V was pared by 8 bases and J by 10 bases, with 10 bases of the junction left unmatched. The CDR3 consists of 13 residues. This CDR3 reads CASQPRAGEEQFF. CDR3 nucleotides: TGTGCCAGCCAACCTAGAGCGGGAGAAGAGCAGTTCTTC.

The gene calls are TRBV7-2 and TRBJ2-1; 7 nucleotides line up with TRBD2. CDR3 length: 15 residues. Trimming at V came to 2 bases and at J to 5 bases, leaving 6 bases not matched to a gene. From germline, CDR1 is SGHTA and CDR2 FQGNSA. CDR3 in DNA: TGTGCCAGCAGCTTAAGCGTAGCGGGTCACAATGAGCAGTTCTTC. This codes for CASSLSVAGHNEQFF.

Written as DNA, the CDR3 is TGTGCCAGCAGACCACAGGGGAACACTGAAGCTTTCTTT. Its protein is CASRPQGNTEAFF. V and J are TRBV28 and TRBJ1-1; the D gene is possibly TRBD1 (6 bases). Germline V gene sequence: CDR1 MDHEN, CDR2 SYDVKM. CDR3 length: 13 amino acids. V was cut by 6 bases and J by 1 base, with 9 bases left in between.

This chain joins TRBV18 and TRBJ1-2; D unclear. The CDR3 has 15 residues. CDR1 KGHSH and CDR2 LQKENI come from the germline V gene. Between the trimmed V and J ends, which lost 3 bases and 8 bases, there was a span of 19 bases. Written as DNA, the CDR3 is TGTGCCAGCTCACCCCCGGGTTGGAGCCAAGGAGGCTACACCTTC. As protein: CASSPPGWSQGGYTF.

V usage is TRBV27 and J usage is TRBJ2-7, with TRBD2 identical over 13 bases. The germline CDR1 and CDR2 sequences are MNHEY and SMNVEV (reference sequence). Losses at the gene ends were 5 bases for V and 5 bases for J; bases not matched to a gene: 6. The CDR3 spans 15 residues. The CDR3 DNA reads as TGTGCCAGCAGTACTAGCGGGAGGGCCATCCACGAGCAGTACTTC. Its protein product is CASSTSGRAIHEQYF.

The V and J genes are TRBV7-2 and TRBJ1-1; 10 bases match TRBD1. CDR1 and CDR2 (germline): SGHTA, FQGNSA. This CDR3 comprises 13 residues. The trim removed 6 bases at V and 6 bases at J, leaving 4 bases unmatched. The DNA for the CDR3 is TGTGCCAGCAGGACAGGGGGCGCTTCTGAAGCTTTCTTT. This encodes CASRTGGASEAFF.

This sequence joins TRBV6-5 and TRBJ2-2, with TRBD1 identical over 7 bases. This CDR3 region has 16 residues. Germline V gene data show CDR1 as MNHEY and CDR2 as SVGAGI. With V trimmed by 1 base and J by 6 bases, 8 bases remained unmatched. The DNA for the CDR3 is TGTGCCAGCAGTTACTATTCAGGGGGTGAAGCCGGGGAGCTGTTTTTT. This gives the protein CASSYYSGGEAGELFF.

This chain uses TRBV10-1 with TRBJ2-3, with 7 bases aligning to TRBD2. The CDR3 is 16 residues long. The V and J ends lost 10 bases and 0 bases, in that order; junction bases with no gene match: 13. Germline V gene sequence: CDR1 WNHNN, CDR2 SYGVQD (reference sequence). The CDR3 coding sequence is TGCGCCACTTTTCCGGGACTACATACTAGCACAGATACGCAGTATTTT. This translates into CATFPGLHTSTDTQYF.

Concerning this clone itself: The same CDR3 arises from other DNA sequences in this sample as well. The CDR3 DNA reads TGTGCCAGCAGTTTGAGTACTCAGCCCCAGCATTTT. It codes for CASSLSTQPQHF. This chain connects TRBV12-3 or TRBV12-4 to TRBJ1-5; D unresolved. The CDR3 runs 12 residues. The V end lost 3 bases, the J end lost 6 bases, and 6 bases lay between the germline ends.

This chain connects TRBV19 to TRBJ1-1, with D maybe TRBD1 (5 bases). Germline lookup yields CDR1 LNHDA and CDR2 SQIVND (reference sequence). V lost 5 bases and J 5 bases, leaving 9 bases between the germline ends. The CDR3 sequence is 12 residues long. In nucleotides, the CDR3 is TGTGCCAGTAGTGGACGGGGGACTGAAGCTTTCTTT. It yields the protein CASSGRGTEAFF.

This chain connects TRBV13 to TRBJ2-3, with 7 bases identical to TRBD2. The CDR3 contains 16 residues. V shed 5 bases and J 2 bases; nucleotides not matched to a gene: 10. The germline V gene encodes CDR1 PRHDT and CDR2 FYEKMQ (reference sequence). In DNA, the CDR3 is TGTGCCAGCAGCCCCATGGGGGGGACTCTCACAGATACGCAGTATTTT. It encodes CASSPMGGTLTDTQYF.

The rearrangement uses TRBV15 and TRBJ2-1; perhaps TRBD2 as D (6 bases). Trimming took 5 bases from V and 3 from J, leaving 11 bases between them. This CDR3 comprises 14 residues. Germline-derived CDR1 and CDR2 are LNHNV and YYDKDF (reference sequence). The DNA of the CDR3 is TGTGCCACCAGCGGGAGGAGGAACTACAATGAGCAGTTCTTC. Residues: CATSGRRNYNEQFF.

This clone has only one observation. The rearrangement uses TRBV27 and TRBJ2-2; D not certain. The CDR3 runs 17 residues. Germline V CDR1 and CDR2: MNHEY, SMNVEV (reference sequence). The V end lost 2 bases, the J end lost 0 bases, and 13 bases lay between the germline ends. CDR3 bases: TGTGCCAGCAGTTTAAAAACAGTAATTGCGAACACCGGGGAGCTGTTTTTT. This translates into CASSLKTVIANTGELFF.

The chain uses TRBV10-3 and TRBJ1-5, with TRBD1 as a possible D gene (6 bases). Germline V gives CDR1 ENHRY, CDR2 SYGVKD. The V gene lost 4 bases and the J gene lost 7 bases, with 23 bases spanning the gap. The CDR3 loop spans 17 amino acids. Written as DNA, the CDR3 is TGTGCCATCAGTGCCCGTCTGGACAGAGGGGGTATACAGCCCCAGCATTTT. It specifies CAISARLDRGGIQPQHF.

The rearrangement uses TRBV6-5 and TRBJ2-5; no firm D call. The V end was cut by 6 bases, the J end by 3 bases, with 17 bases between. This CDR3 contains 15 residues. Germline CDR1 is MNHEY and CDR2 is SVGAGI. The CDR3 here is CASSFQAATKETQYF. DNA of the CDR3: TGTGCCAGCAGCTTCCAGGCAGCAACCAAAGAGACCCAGTACTTC.